This TCR beta chain was obtained from a study of tumor T cells in aggressive B-cell lymphoma. The CDR3 covers 15 residues. V was clipped by 4 bases and J by 4 bases, with 15 bases between them. From germline, CDR1 is SGHNT and CDR2 YYREEE (reference sequence). Clones were read by immunoSEQ multiplex PCR, and TCRdb kept only the in-frame ones, dropping some. This sample has about 9,000 clones, with around 83% found just once. This chain joins TRBV5-4 and TRBJ1-3, with TRBD1 as a possible D gene (6 bases). The sequence came from an adult with diffuse large B cell lymphoma. Sequencing was performed on tumor tissue. CDR3 bases: TGTGCCAGCAGCGAATACAGGGCCTCAGGAAACACCATATATTTT. Translating it yields CASSEYRASGNTIYF. The full variable domain, its missing parts supplied by reference TRBV5-4 and TRBJ1-3, is ETGVTQSPTHLIKTRGQQVTLRCSSQSGHNTVSWYQQALGQGPQFIFQYYREEENGRGNFPPRFSGLQFPNYSSELNVNALELDDSALYLCASSEYRASGNTIYFGEGSWLTVV.